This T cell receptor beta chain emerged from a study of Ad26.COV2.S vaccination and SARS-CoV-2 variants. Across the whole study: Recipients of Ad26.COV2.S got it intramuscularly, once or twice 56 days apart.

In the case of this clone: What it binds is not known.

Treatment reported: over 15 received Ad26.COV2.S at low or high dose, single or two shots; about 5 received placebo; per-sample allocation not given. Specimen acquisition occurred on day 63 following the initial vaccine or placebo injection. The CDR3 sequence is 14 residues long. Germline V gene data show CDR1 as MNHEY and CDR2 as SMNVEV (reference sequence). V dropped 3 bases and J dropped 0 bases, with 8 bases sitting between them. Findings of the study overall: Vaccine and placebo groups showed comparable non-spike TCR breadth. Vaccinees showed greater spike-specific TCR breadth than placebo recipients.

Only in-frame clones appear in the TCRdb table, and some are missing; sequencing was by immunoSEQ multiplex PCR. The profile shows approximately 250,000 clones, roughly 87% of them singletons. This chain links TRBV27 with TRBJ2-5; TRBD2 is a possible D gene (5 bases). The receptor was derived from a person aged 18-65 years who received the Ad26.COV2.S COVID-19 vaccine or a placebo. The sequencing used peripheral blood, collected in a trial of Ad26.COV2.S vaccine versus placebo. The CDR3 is CASSFGVYQETQYF. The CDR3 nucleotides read TGTGCCAGCAGTTTCGGGGTCTACCAAGAGACCCAGTACTTC.